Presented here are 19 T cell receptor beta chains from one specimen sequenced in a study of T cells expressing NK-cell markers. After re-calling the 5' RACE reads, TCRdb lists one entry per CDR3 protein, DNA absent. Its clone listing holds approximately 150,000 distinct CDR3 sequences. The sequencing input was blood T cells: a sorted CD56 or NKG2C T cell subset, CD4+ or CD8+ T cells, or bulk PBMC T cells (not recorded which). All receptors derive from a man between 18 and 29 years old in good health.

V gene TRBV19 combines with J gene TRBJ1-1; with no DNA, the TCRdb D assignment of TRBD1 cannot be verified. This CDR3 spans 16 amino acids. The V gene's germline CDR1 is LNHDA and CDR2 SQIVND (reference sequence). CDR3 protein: CASSIDRVSENTEAFF.

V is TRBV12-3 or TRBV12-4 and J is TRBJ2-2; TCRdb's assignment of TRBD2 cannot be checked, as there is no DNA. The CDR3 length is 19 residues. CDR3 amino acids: CASSSRTGASGRRTGELFF.

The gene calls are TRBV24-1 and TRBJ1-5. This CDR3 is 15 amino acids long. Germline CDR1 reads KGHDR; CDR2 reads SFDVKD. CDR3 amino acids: CATSDLAGPNQPQHF.

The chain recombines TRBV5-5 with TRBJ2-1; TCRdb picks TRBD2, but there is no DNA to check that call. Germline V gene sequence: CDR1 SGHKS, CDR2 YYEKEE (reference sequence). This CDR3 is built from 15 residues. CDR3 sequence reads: CASRDGTSGTNEQFF.

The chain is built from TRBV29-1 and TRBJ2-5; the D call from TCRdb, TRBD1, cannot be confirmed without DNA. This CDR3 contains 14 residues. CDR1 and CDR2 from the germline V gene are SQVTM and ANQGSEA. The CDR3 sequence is CSVMTGDSQETQYF.

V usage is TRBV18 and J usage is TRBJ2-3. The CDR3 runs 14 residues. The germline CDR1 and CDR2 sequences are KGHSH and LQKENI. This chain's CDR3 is CASSPVRDTDTQYF.

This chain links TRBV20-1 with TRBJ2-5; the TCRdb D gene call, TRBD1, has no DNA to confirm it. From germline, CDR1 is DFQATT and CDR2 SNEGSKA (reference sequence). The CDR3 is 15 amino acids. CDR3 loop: CSASPPGRQQETQYF.

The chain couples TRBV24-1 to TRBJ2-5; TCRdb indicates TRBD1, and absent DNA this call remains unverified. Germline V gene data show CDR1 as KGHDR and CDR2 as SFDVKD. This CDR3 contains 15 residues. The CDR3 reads CATSDSDRVQETQYF.

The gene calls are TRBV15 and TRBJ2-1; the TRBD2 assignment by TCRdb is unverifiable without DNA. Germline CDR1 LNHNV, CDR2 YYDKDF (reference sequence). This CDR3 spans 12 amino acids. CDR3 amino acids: CATSRTSDTWFF.

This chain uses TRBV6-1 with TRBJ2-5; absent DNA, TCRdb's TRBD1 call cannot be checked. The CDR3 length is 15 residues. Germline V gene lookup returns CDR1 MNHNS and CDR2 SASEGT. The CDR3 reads CASAPYRGQVKTQYF.

The CDR3 protein is CASSYGTSGRAGQETQYF. This chain joins TRBV28 and TRBJ2-5; TCRdb selects TRBD2, and the lack of DNA leaves this call unchecked. Per germline, CDR1 MDHEN and CDR2 SYDVKM. The CDR3 is 18 residues long. The complete variable domain, with remaining parts taken from reference TRBV28 and TRBJ2-5, reads DVKVTQSSRYLVKRTGEKVFLECVQDMDHENMFWYRQDPGLGLRLIYFSYDVKMKEKGDIPEGYSVSREKKERFSLILESASTNQTSMYLCASSYGTSGRAGQETQYFGPGTRLLVL.

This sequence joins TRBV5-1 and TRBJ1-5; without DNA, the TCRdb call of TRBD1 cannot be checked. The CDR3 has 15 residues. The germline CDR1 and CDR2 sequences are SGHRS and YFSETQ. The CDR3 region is CASSLEAGGSQPQHF.

CDR3 protein: CASSLAVVTSGRGGSYNEQFF. The chain has TRBV11-1 and TRBJ2-1; as DNA is missing, the TRBD2 call by TCRdb cannot be tested. Germline V gene lookup returns CDR1 SGHAT and CDR2 FQDESV (reference sequence). CDR3 length: 21 amino acids.

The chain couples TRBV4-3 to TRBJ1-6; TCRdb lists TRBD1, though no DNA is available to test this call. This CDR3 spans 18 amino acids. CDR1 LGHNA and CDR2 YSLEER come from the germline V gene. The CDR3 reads CASSQEGGAPHPSSPLHF.

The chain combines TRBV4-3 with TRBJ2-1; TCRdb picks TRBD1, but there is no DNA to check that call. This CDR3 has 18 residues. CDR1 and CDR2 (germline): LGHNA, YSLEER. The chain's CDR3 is CASSQEQGHLSSYNEQFF.

The CDR3: CASSYRGTQETQYF. The chain couples TRBV6-5 to TRBJ2-5. The germline gives CDR1 MNHEY, CDR2 SVGAGI. CDR3 size: 14 residues.

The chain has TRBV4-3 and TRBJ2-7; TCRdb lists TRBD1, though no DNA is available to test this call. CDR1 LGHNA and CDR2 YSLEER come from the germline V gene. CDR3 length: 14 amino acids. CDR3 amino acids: CASSQGDRYYEQYF.

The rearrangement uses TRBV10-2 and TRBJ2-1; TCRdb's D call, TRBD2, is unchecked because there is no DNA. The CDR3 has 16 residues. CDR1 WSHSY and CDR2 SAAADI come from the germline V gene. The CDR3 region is CASSLVAGEVDNEQFF.

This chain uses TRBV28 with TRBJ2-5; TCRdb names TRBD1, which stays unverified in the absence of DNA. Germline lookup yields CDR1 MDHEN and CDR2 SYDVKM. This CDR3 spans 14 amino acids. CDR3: CASSLSRGGETQYF.